This T cell receptor beta chain stems from a study of T cell responses to AZD1222 COVID-19 vaccine. Study-wide findings and caveats: Nearly half of spike-specific TCRs reportedly target variant regions that are unmutated in the B.1.351 and B.1.1.7 variants.

Profiling relied on immunoSEQ multiplex PCR, and the TCRdb table lists in-frame clones only, not all of them. The sample gives approximately 97,000 clones, almost 85% of which show up once; about 18% is in the top ten. The CDR3 sequence is 14 residues long. Germline loops: CDR1 KGHSH, CDR2 LQKENI. V lost 3 bases and J lost 8, with 16 bases in between. To note about this clone: Its cognate antigen is unknown.

The chain couples TRBV18 to TRBJ2-5; D unclear. This material consisted of peripheral blood, taken on day 0 of AZD1222 vaccination. The receptor was derived from an adult in good health. Here the CDR3 DNA reads TGTGCCAGCTCACCGGACCAAAATCCAGGAACCCAGTACTTC. Its translation is CASSPDQNPGTQYF. The variable domain in full, completed from reference TRBV18 and TRBJ2-5, reads NAGVMQNPRHLVRRRGQEARLRCSPMKGHSHVYWYRQLPEEGLKFMVYLQKENIIDESGMPKERFSAEFPKEGPSILRIQQVVRGDSAAYFCASSPDQNPGTQYFGPGTRLLVL.